This TCR beta chain is from a study of T cell repertoires in cytomegalovirus infection. This clonotype was seen at least ten times. TCRdb re-analysed the reads in MiXCR, keeping a single row per CDR3 protein. Of over 200,000 distinct CDR3 sequences in the sample, roughly 15% are singletons; the top ten hold around 8.8%. Trimming took 4 bases from V and 2 from J, leaving 14 bases between them. Germline assignment: CDR1 SGHTA and CDR2 FQGNSA. The CDR3 is 15 amino acids. The rearrangement uses TRBV7-2 and TRBJ1-1; weak D call: TRBD1 (6 bases). Sequencing used PBMCs. The clonotype originates from a human donor in good health (CMV status not recorded). Some clones in this sample may be carry-over from other donors' samples. The CDR3 region is CASSSTGAGNTEAFF. CDR3 nucleotides: TGTGCCAGCAGCTCGACGGGGGCAGGCAACACTGAAGCTTTCTTT.